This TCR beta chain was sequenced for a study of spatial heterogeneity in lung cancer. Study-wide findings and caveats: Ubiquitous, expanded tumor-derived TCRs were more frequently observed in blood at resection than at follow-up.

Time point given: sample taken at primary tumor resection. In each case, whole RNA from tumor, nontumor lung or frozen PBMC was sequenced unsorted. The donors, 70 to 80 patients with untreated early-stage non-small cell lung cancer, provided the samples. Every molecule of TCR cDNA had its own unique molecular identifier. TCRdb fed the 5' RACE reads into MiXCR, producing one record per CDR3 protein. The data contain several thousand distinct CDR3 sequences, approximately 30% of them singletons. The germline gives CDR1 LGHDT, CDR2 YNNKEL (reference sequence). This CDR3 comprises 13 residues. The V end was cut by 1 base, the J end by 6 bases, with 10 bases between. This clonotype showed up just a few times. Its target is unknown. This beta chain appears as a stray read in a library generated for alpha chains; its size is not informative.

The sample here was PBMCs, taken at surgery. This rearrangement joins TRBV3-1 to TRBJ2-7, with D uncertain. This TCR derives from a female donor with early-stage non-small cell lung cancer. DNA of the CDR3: TGTGCCAGCAGCCAAGTCATCAATTCCGAGCAGTACTTC. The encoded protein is CASSQVINSEQYF.